What follows are 9 T cell receptor beta chains derived from one specimen sequenced in a study of control samples from healthy donors and cancer patients (dated by TCRdb to the early 2020s). The library was generated by the immunoSEQ multiplex PCR assay. The clones in this table, taken by TCRdb from immuneACCESS, are in-frame only. Not every clone is retained; where verified, under half of the shortfall comes from an unresolved V gene, and the cause of the rest is unknown. This sample lists about 160,000 clones; roughly nine tenths were detected once. The top ten hold roughly 0.64% of the sample. The sample taken for sequencing was blood. These receptors were collected from a woman in her 30s in good health.

The rearrangement joins TRBV3-1 (or the pseudogene TRBV3-2) to TRBJ2-1, with D hard to call. CDR1 and CDR2 (germline): LGHDT, YNNKEL (reference sequence). The CDR3 is made up of 16 amino acids. V was pared by 1 base and J by 3 bases, with 13 bases between. In DNA, the CDR3 is TGTGCCAGCAGCCAAGTAACAATTTTTCTCTACAATGAGCAGTTCTTC. It translates to CASSQVTIFLYNEQFF.

This sequence joins TRBV15 and TRBJ2-7, with TRBD2 matching over 11 bases. Germline CDR1 and CDR2: LNHNV and YYDKDF (reference sequence). CDR3 length: 16 residues. The ends lost 1 base at V and 4 bases at J; junction bases unmatched: 6. DNA for the CDR3: TGTGCCACCAGCAGAGGTGGGACTAGCGGAGTTTACGAGCAGTACTTC. Translated: CATSRGGTSGVYEQYF.

Only a few counts were recorded for this clone. DNA for the CDR3: TGCGCCAGCTTAGGACTAGGGGCTTCTCTTGTGCAGTTCTTC. Its protein product is CASLGLGASLVQFF. The chain links TRBV10-2 to TRBJ2-1, with 7 bases identical to TRBD2. Germline V gene data show CDR1 as WSHSY and CDR2 as SAAADI. V dropped 8 bases and J dropped 12; count of bases not matched to a gene: 16. The CDR3 has 14 residues.

This clone was recorded once. The chain carries TRBV7-9 and TRBJ1-1; possibly TRBD1 for D (5 bases). Germline CDR1 reads SEHNR; CDR2 reads FQNEAQ (reference sequence). V lost 8 bases and J lost 3, with 16 bases in between. This CDR3 has 14 amino acids. The DNA for the CDR3 is TGTGCCAGCCAACCCCAGGGCGGCGACACTGAAGCTTTCTTT. Translation gives CASQPQGGDTEAFF.

This sequence joins TRBV29-1 and TRBJ2-1, with D unclear. Deletions cut 2 bases from V and 5 bases from J, with 13 bases between. In germline, CDR1 is SQVTM, CDR2 ANQGSEA. CDR3 size: 14 residues. CDR3 amino acids: CSVERVVLDNEQFF. The CDR3 nucleotides are TGCAGCGTTGAAAGGGTCGTCCTAGACAATGAGCAGTTCTTC.

The V and J genes are TRBV5-1 and TRBJ2-2, with 12 bases matching TRBD2. The V and J ends lost 0 bases and 3 bases, in that order; junction bases with no gene match: 6. There are 18 residues in the CDR3. Germline-derived CDR1 and CDR2 are SGHRS and YFSETQ. Here the CDR3 reads CASSLELAGGRDTGELFF. Here the CDR3 DNA reads TGCGCCAGCAGCTTGGAGCTAGCGGGAGGGCGCGACACCGGGGAGCTGTTTTTT.

The CDR3 nucleotides read TGTGCCACCTCCGGACAGGGGCCTCACTATGGCTACACCTTC. Translation gives CATSGQGPHYGYTF. This sequence joins TRBV24-1 and TRBJ1-2; 9 bases agree with TRBD1. V trimming: 9 bases; J trimming: 3 bases; junction bases outside the gene matches: 7. CDR3 size: 14 residues. CDR1 is KGHDR, CDR2 SFDVKD, per germline.

J is TRBJ2-1 and V is TRBV28; possibly TRBD1 for D (5 bases). V was shortened by 3 bases and J by 0 bases, with 9 bases between the two germline ends. This CDR3 is built from 15 residues. The germline V gene has CDR1 MDHEN and CDR2 SYDVKM. The DNA for the CDR3 is TGTGCCAGCAGTTTGGGGCTGAGCTCCTACAATGAGCAGTTCTTC. Translation: CASSLGLSSYNEQFF. The variable domain in full, with the rest retrieved from reference TRBV28 and TRBJ2-1, is DVKVTQSSRYLVKRTGEKVFLECVQDMDHENMFWYRQDPGLGLRLIYFSYDVKMKEKGDIPEGYSVSREKKERFSLILESASTNQTSMYLCASSLGLSSYNEQFFGPGTRLTVL.

The genes are TRBV5-4 and TRBJ1-2; tentative D call: TRBD1 (5 bases). The V gene lost 1 base and the J gene lost 4 bases, with 23 bases spanning the gap. The CDR3 extends over 18 amino acids. Germline V gives CDR1 SGHNT, CDR2 YYREEE (reference sequence). CDR3 amino acids: CASSLFGQGEEEGYGYTF. Here the CDR3 DNA reads TGTGCCAGCAGCTTGTTTGGCCAGGGAGAGGAGGAAGGCTATGGCTACACCTTC.